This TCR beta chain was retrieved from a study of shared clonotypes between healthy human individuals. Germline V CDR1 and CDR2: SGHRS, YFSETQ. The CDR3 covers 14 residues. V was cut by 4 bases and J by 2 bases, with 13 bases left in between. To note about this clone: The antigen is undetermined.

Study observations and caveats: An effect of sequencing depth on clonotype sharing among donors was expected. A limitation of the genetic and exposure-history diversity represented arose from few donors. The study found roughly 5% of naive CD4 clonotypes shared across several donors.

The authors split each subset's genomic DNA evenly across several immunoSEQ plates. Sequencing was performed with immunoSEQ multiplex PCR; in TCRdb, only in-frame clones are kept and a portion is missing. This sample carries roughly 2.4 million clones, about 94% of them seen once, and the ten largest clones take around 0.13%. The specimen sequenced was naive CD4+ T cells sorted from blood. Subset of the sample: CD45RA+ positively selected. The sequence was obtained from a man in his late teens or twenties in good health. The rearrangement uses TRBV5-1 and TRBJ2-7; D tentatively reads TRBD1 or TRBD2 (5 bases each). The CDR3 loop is CASSKTGTTYEQYF. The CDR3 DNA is TGCGCCAGCAGCAAAACCGGGACCACCTACGAGCAGTACTTC. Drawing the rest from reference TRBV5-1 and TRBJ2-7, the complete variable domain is KAGVTQTPRYLIKTRGQQVTLSCSPISGHRSVSWYQQTPGQGLQFLFEYFSETQRNKGNFPGRFSGRQFSNSRSEMNVSTLELGDSALYLCASSKTGTTYEQYFGPGTRLTVT.